This is a list of T cell receptor beta chains from one sample in a study of cytomegalovirus exposure and HLA in healthy donors. Assay used: immunoSEQ multiplex PCR; TCRdb lists only in-frame clones, some missing. The table lists tens of thousands of clones, roughly 94% of them singletons, with roughly 0.75% in the top ten. The sequenced sample consisted of PBMCs. The receptors shown here come from a woman aged 18-29 years in good health and CMV-seronegative. The CDR3 runs from the conserved cysteine through the conserved F or W. D genes are given only for firm matches. Clone size is stated in some rows and not others, as once, few, many or a class when expanded.

d_gene	v_gene	abundance	j_gene	CDR3aa	CDR3nt
NA	TRBV27	NA	TRBJ2-3	CASSPGGRKDTQYF	TGTGCCAGCAGTCCCGGTGGGAGGAAAGATACGCAGTATTTT
NA	TRBV5-5	NA	TRBJ2-3	CASSPRDSTDTQYF	TGTGCCAGCAGCCCCCGGGACTCCACAGATACGCAGTATTTT
NA	TRBV18	NA	TRBJ2-7	CASSPGGGRRSYEQYF	TGTGCCAGCTCACCAGGTGGGGGGAGGCGGTCCTACGAGCAGTACTTC
TRBD2	TRBV15	NA	TRBJ2-1	CATSTPPGTSRRNEQFF	TGTGCCACCAGCACCCCACCCGGGACTAGCAGGCGCAATGAGCAGTTCTTC
TRBD2	TRBV5-1	NA	TRBJ2-3	CASSSGTSGAGTDTQYF	TGCGCCAGCAGCTCCGGGACTAGCGGGGCAGGCACAGATACGCAGTATTTT
NA	TRBV27	NA	TRBJ2-7	CASSLGVPIGREQYF	TGTGCCAGCAGTTTAGGGGTCCCCATAGGGAGGGAGCAGTACTTC
NA	TRBV28	once	TRBJ1-1	CASSSLTGRDEAFF	TGTGCCAGCAGTTCCCTTACAGGGAGGGATGAAGCTTTCTTT
TRBD2	TRBV18	NA	TRBJ2-2	CASSPGLAGATGELFF	TGTGCCAGCTCACCCGGACTAGCGGGGGCCACCGGGGAGCTGTTTTTT
NA	TRBV27	NA	TRBJ2-7	CASSFVRRGEQYF	TGTGCCAGCAGTTTCGTCAGGCGGGGCGAGCAGTACTTC
TRBD1	TRBV7-8	NA	TRBJ1-6	CASSADRGNSPLHF	TGTGCCAGCAGCGCTGACAGGGGCAATTCACCCCTCCACTTT
TRBD1	TRBV11-2	NA	TRBJ2-7	CASSPPGQGYYEQYF	TGTGCCAGCAGCCCGCCGGGACAGGGGTACTACGAGCAGTACTTC
TRBD2	TRBV2	NA	TRBJ2-7	CASSPSGSNAYEQYF	TGTGCCAGCAGTCCTAGCGGCTCCAACGCCTACGAGCAGTACTTC
NA	TRBV5-6	NA	TRBJ1-5	CASSLTRGSNQPQHF	TGTGCCAGCAGCTTGACCAGGGGAAGCAATCAGCCCCAGCATTTT
TRBD2	TRBV6-6	once	TRBJ2-1	CASILAGGGNEQFF	TGTGCCAGCATCCTAGCGGGAGGAGGGAATGAGCAGTTCTTC
TRBD1	TRBV6-5	NA	TRBJ2-7	CASSTGDEQYF	TGTGCCAGCAGTACAGGGGACGAGCAGTACTTC
NA	TRBV5-1	NA	TRBJ2-5	CASSSRQGGETQYF	TGCGCCAGCAGCTCACGACAGGGAGGAGAGACCCAGTACTTC
TRBD1	TRBV19	NA	TRBJ1-1	CASSHLSDRAPEAFF	TGTGCCAGTAGTCACTTAAGCGACAGGGCCCCTGAAGCTTTCTTT
TRBD2	TRBV27	NA	TRBJ2-7	CASTGGSSYEQYF	TGTGCCAGCACGGGGGGAAGCTCCTACGAGCAGTACTTC
NA	TRBV7-2	NA	TRBJ2-5	CASSSRGETQYF	TGTGCCAGCAGCAGTAGGGGGGAGACCCAGTACTTC
TRBD1	TRBV29-1	few	TRBJ1-4	CSVEENRGPKKLFF	TGCAGCGTTGAAGAAAACAGGGGCCCGAAAAAACTGTTTTTT
NA	TRBV7-9	NA	TRBJ2-2	CASSHPAVTGELFF	TGTGCCAGCAGCCACCCTGCGGTCACCGGGGAGCTGTTTTTT
NA	TRBV29-1	NA	TRBJ1-2	CSVVKGVGYTF	TGCAGCGTTGTAAAGGGGGTTGGCTACACCTTC
NA	TRBV9	NA	TRBJ1-4	CASSVAGPGGEKLFF	TGTGCCAGCAGCGTAGCGGGACCCGGGGGGGAAAAACTGTTTTTT
NA	TRBV11-2	NA	TRBJ2-7	CASSLERRSSYEQYF	TGTGCCAGCAGCTTAGAGCGGCGGTCCTCCTACGAGCAGTACTTC
TRBD1	TRBV7-2	NA	TRBJ1-3	CASSADRGNTIYF	TGTGCCAGCAGCGCGGACAGGGGAAACACCATATATTTT
TRBD1	TRBV28	NA	TRBJ1-3	CASSAITGGRGNTIYF	TGTGCCAGCAGTGCAATTACAGGGGGCCGGGGAAACACCATATATTTT
NA	TRBV29-1	NA	TRBJ1-1	CSVTKGSGNTEAFF	TGCAGCGTTACTAAGGGGTCCGGGAACACTGAAGCTTTCTTT
NA	TRBV10-2	NA	TRBJ1-3	CASSEAVNSGNTIYF	TGCGCCAGCAGTGAGGCGGTTAACTCTGGAAACACCATATATTTT
NA	TRBV6-1	NA	TRBJ1-5	CASSEVAEPEPQHF	TGTGCCAGCAGTGAAGTAGCCGAACCCGAGCCCCAGCATTTT
NA	TRBV5-5	NA	TRBJ1-1	CASSRTERIEAFF	TGTGCCAGCAGCAGGACAGAGCGGATTGAAGCTTTCTTT
NA	TRBV6-6	NA	TRBJ2-7	CASRWGQGRYEQYF	TGTGCCAGCAGATGGGGGCAAGGCCGCTACGAGCAGTACTTC
TRBD1	TRBV18	NA	TRBJ1-6	CASSAGTVNSPLHF	TGTGCCAGCTCTGCCGGGACAGTAAATTCACCCCTCCACTTT
TRBD2	TRBV19	NA	TRBJ2-3	CASGGLKGDTQYF	TGTGCCAGCGGGGGGTTGAAAGGAGATACGCAGTATTTT
TRBD1	TRBV27	once	TRBJ2-7	CASSYRTGAVEQYF	TGTGCCAGCAGTTACCGGACAGGGGCGGTCGAGCAGTACTTC
TRBD1	TRBV5-1	NA	TRBJ2-2	CASKGTGGVTGELFF	TGCGCCAGCAAGGGGACAGGGGGCGTCACCGGGGAGCTGTTTTTT
TRBD1	TRBV28	NA	TRBJ2-7	CASTTGTGSFVQYF	TGTGCCAGCACAACCGGGACAGGGTCCTTCGTGCAGTACTTC
NA	TRBV27	NA	TRBJ2-7	CASSLVTGWYEQYF	TGTGCCAGCAGTTTAGTAACGGGGTGGTACGAGCAGTACTTC
TRBD1	TRBV5-1	NA	TRBJ1-3	CASSHRQGSAGNTIYF	TGCGCCAGCAGCCACAGACAGGGGTCTGCTGGAAACACCATATATTTT
TRBD1	TRBV18	NA	TRBJ1-2	CASSPEGQDGGVF	TGTGCCAGCTCACCTGAGGGACAGGACGGAGGAGTCTTC
NA	TRBV7-8	NA	TRBJ1-3	CASSSMTGSGNTIYF	TGTGCCAGCAGCTCGATGACTGGTTCTGGAAACACCATATATTTT
TRBD1	TRBV7-6	NA	TRBJ2-5	CASSPGVGQGKETQYF	TGTGCCAGCAGCCCGGGGGTGGGACAGGGAAAAGAGACCCAGTACTTC
TRBD1	TRBV6-6	NA	TRBJ1-1	CASSSGTVTNTEAFF	TGTGCCAGCAGTTCCGGGACAGTGACGAACACTGAAGCTTTCTTT
NA	TRBV7-9	NA	TRBJ2-5	CASSPPPRLGETQYF	TGTGCCAGCAGCCCCCCACCGCGGCTAGGCGAGACCCAGTACTTC
NA	TRBV15	NA	TRBJ2-4	CATSRSGAKNIQYF	TGTGCCACCAGCAGGTCAGGGGCCAAAAACATTCAGTACTTC
TRBD2	TRBV18	NA	TRBJ2-2	CASSPLGTSGRTGELFF	TGTGCCAGCTCACCACTCGGGACTAGCGGGAGGACGGGGGAGCTGTTTTTT
TRBD1	TRBV29-1	NA	TRBJ2-2	CSSRQGSTGELFF	TGCAGCTCACGACAGGGAAGCACCGGGGAGCTGTTTTTT
TRBD2	TRBV25-1	NA	TRBJ2-5	CASSQPGRGQETQYF	TGTGCCAGCAGCCAACCGGGGAGGGGCCAAGAGACCCAGTACTTC
NA	TRBV18	NA	TRBJ1-6	CASSPGDRPNSPLHF	TGTGCCAGCTCACCAGGCGACAGGCCTAATTCACCCCTCCACTTT
TRBD2	TRBV7-9	NA	TRBJ2-7	CASSRGLAYEQYF	TGTGCCAGCAGCCGGGGACTAGCCTACGAGCAGTACTTC